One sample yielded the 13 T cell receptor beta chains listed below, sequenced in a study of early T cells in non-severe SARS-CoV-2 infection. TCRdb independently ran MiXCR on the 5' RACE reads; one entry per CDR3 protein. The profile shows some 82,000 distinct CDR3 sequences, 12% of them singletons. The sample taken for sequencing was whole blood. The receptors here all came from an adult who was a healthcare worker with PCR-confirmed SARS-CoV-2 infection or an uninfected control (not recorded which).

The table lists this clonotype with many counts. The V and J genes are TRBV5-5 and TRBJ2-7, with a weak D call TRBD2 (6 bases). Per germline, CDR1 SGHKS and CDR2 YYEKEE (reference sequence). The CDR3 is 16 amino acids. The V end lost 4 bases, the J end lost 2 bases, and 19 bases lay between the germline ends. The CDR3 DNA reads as TGTGCCAGCAGCCAAGTGGGAGGCAGCGGAACCTACGAGCAGTACTTC. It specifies CASSQVGGSGTYEQYF.

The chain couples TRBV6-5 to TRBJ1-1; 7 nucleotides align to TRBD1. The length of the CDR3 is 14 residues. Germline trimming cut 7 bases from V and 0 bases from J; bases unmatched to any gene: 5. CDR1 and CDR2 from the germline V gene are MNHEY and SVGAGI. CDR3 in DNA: TGTGCCAGCAACCGACAGGGCCTGAACACTGAAGCTTTCTTT. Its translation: CASNRQGLNTEAFF.

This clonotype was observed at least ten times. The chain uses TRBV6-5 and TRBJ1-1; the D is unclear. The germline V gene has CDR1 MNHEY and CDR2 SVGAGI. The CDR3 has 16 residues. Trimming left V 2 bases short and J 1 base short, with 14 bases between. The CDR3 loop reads CASSYNSQSKNTEAFF. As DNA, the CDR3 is TGTGCCAGCAGTTACAACTCACAGAGTAAGAACACTGAAGCTTTCTTT.

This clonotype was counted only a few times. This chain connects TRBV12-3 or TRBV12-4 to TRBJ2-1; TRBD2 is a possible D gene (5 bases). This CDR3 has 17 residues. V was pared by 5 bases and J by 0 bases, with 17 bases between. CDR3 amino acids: CASSDLWESLSYNEQFF. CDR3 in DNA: TGTGCCAGCAGTGATTTGTGGGAGTCGCTCTCCTACAATGAGCAGTTCTTC.

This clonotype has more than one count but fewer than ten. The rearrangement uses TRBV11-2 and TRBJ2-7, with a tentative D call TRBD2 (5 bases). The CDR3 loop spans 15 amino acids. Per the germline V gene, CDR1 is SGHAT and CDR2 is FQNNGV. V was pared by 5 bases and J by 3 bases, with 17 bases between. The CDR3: CASSPTPGGLYEQYF. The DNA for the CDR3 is TGTGCCAGCAGCCCGACCCCCGGCGGACTCTACGAGCAGTACTTC.

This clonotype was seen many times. In DNA, the CDR3 is TGTGCCAGCAGCTTAGAAGGTAGCGGGGGGGCATGGGAGCAGTTCTTC. This sequence encodes CASSLEGSGGAWEQFF. The V and J genes are TRBV11-2 and TRBJ2-1, with 11 bases fitting TRBD2. The junction had 8 bases not matched to a gene; V was cut back by 0 bases and J by 10 bases. Germline CDR1 SGHAT, CDR2 FQNNGV. The CDR3 covers 16 residues.

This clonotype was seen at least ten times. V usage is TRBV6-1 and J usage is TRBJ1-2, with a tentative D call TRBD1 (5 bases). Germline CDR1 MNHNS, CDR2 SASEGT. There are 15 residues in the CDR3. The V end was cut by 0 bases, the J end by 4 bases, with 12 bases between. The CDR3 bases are TGTGCCAGCAGTGAAGCCCTCGACAGAGTCTATGGCTACACCTTC. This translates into CASSEALDRVYGYTF.

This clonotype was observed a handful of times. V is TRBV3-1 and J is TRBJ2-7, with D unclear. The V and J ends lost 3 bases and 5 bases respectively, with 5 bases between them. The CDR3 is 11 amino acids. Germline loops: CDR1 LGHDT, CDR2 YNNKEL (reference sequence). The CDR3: CASSQQHEQYF. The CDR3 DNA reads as TGTGCCAGCAGCCAGCAGCACGAGCAGTACTTC.

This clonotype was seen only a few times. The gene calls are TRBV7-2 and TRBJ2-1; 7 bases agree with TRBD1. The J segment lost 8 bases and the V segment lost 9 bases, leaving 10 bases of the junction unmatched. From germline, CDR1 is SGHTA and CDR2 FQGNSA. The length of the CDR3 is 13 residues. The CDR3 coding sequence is TGTGCCAGTTCAGGGGGACCTTTCGATGAGCAGTTCTTC. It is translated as CASSGGPFDEQFF.

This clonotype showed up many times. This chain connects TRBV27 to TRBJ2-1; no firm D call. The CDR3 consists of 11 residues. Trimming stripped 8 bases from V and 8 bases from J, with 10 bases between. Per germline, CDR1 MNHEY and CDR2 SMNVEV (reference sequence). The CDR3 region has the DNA TGTGCCAGCCCTCGTAGGGATGAGCAGTTCTTC. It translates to CASPRRDEQFF.

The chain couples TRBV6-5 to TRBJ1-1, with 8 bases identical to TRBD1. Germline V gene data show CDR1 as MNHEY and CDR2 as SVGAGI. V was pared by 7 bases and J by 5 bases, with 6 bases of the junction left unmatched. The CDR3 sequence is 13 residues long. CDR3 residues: CASKSRDRTEAFF. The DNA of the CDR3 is TGTGCCAGCAAGTCCCGGGACAGGACTGAAGCTTTCTTT.

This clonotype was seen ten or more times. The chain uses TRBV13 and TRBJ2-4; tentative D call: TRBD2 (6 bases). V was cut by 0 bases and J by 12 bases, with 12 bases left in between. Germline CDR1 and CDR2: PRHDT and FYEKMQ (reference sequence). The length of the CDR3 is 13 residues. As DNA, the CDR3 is TGTGCCAGCAGCTTAGGCCTGGGGACTGATCAGTACTTC. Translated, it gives CASSLGLGTDQYF.

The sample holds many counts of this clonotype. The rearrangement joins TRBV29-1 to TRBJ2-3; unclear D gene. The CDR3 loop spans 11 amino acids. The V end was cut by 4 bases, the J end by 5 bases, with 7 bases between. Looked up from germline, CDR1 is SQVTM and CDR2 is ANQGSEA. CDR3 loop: CSVGEGDTQYF. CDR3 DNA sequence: TGCAGCGTTGGGGAAGGAGATACGCAGTATTTT.